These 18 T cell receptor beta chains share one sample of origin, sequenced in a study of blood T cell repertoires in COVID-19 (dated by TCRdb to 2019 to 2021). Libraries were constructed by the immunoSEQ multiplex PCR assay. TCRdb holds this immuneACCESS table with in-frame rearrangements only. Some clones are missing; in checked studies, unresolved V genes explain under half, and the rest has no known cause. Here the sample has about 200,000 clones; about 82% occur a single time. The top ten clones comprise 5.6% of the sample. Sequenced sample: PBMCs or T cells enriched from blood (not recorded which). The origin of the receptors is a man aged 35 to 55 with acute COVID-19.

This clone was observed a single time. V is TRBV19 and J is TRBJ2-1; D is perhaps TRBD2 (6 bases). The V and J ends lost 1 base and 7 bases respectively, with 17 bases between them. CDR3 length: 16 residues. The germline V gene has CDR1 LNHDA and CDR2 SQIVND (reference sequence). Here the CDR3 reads CASSIVVAGFRNEQFF. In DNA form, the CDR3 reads TGTGCCAGTAGTATAGTCGTGGCGGGGTTTCGAAATGAGCAGTTCTTC.

The CDR3 reads CASSPPGLAGNEQFF. The CDR3 DNA sequence: TGTGCCAGCAGCCCCCCGGGACTAGCTGGGAATGAGCAGTTCTTC. The V gene is TRBV7-9, the J gene TRBJ2-1; TRBD2 matches at 9 bases. With V trimmed by 5 bases and J by 7 bases, 9 bases remained unmatched. CDR1 is SEHNR, CDR2 FQNEAQ, per germline (reference sequence). CDR3 size: 15 residues.

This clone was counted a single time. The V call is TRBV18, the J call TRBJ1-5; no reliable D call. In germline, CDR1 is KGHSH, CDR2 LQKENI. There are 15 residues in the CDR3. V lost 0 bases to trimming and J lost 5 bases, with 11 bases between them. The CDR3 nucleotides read TGTGCCAGCTCACCACCGGGAGGGTCCCATCAGCCCCAGCATTTT. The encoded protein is CASSPPGGSHQPQHF.

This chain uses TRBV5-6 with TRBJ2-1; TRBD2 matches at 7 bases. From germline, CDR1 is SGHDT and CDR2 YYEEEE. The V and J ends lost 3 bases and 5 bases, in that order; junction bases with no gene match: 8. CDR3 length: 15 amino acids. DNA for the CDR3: TGTGCCAGCAGCTCTGGACTAGGAGTAGACAATGAGCAGTTCTTC. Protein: CASSSGLGVDNEQFF.

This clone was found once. The CDR3, as DNA: TGTGCCAGCAGCTCGCCGGGGGGGTCCTACGAGCAGTACTTC. It specifies CASSSPGGSYEQYF. The chain employs TRBV11-2 and TRBJ2-7; 8 positions agree with TRBD2. Germline V CDR1 and CDR2: SGHAT, FQNNGV. The CDR3 sequence is 14 residues long. With V trimmed by 4 bases and J by 1 base, 3 bases remained unmatched. The full variable domain, its missing parts supplied by reference TRBV11-2 and TRBJ2-7, is EAGVAQSPRYKIIEKRQSVAFWCNPISGHATLYWYQQILGQGPKLLIQFQNNGVVDDSQLPKDRFSAERLKGVDSTLKIQPAKLEDSAVYLCASSSPGGSYEQYFGPGTRLTVT.

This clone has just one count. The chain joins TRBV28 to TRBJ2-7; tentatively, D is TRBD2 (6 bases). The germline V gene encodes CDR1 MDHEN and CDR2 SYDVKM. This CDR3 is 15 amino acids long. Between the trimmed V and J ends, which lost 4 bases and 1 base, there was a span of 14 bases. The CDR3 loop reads CASSSISRGSYEQYF. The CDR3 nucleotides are TGTGCCAGCAGTTCCATATCCCGGGGGTCCTACGAGCAGTACTTC.

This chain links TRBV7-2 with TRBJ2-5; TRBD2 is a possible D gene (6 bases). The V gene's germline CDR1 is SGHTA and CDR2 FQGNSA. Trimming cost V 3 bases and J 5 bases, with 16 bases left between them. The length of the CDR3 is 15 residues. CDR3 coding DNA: TGTGCCAGCAGCTTCGGTCTAGCGAGGGCGGAGACCCAGTACTTC. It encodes CASSFGLARAETQYF.

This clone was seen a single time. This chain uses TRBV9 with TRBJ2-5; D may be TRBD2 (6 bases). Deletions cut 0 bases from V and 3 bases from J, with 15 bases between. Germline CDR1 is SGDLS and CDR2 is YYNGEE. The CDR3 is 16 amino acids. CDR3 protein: CASSVGAGRWEETQYF. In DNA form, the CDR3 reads TGTGCCAGCAGCGTAGGGGCAGGGAGGTGGGAAGAGACCCAGTACTTC. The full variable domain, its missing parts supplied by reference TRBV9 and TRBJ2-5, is DSGVTQTPKHLITATGQRVTLRCSPRSGDLSVYWYQQSLDQGLQFLIQYYNGEERAKGNILERFSAQQFPDLHSELNLSSLELGDSALYFCASSVGAGRWEETQYFGPGTRLLVL.

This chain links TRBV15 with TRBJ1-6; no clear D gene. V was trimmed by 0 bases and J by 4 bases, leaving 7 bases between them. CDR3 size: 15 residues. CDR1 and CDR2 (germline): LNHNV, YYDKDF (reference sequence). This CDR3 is CATSRDRHYNSPLHF. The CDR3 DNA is TGTGCCACCAGCAGAGATCGACATTATAATTCACCCCTCCACTTT.

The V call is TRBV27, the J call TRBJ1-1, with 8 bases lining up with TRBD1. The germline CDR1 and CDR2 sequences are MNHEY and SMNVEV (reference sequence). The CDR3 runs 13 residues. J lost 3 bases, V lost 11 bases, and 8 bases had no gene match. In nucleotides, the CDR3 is TGTGCCTCTTGGGACAGGAGAGACACTGAAGCTTTCTTT. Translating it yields CASWDRRDTEAFF.

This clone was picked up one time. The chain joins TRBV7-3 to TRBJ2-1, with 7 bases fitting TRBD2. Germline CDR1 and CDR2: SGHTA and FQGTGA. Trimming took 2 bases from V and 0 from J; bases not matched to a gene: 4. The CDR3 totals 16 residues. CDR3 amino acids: CASSLAGEPSYNEQFF. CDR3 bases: TGTGCCAGCAGCTTAGCGGGAGAGCCCTCCTACAATGAGCAGTTCTTC.

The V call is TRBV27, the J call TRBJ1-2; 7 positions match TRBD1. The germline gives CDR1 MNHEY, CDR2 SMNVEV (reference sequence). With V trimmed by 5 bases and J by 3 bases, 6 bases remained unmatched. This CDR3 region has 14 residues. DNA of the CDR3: TGTGCCAGCAGTCACAGGGGAACTTACTATGGCTACACCTTC. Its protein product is CASSHRGTYYGYTF.

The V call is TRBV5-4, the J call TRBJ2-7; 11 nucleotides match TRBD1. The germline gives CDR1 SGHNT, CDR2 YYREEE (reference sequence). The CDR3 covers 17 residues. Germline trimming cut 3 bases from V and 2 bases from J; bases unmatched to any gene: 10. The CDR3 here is CASSYPGQGALTYEQYF. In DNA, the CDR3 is TGTGCCAGCAGCTACCCCGGACAGGGGGCGTTGACCTACGAGCAGTACTTC.

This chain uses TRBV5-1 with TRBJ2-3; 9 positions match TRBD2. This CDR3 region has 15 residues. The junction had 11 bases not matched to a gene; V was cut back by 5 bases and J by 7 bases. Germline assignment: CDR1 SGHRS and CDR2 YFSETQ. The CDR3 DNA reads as TGCGCCAGCAGTACGAGGGACAGCGGGGGGAATACGCAGTATTTT. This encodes CASSTRDSGGNTQYF. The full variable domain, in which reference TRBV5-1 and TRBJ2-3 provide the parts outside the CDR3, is KAGVTQTPRYLIKTRGQQVTLSCSPISGHRSVSWYQQTPGQGLQFLFEYFSETQRNKGNFPGRFSGRQFSNSRSEMNVSTLELGDSALYLCASSTRDSGGNTQYFGPGTRLTVL.

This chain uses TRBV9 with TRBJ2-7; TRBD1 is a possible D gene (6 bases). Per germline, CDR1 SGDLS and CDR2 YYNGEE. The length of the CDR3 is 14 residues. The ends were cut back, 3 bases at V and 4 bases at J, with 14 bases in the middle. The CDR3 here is CASSASSGQYEQYF. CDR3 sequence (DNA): TGTGCCAGCAGCGCAAGTAGTGGACAGTACGAGCAGTACTTC. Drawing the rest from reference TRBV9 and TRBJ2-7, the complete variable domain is DSGVTQTPKHLITATGQRVTLRCSPRSGDLSVYWYQQSLDQGLQFLIQYYNGEERAKGNILERFSAQQFPDLHSELNLSSLELGDSALYFCASSASSGQYEQYFGPGTRLTVT.

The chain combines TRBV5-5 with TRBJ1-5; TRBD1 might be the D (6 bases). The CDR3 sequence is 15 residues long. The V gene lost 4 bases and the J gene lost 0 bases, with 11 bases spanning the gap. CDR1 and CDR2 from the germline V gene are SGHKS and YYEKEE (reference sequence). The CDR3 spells CASSPGQNSNQPQHF. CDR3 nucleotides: TGTGCCAGCAGCCCAGGACAGAATAGCAATCAGCCCCAGCATTTT.

DNA for the CDR3: TGTGCCAGCAGGGCCGGGACAGAAAGCGAAAAACTGTTTTTT. This codes for CASRAGTESEKLFF. The chain is built from TRBV2 and TRBJ1-4; 7 nucleotides agree with TRBD1. Germline V gene lookup returns CDR1 SNHLY and CDR2 FYNNEI. J gave up 8 bases and V 6 bases, and 9 bases lay outside the gene matches. The CDR3 loop spans 14 amino acids.

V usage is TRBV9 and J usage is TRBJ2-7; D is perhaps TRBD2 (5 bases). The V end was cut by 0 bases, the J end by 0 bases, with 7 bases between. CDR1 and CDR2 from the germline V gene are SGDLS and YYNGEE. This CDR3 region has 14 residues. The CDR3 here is CASSVEAVSYEQYF. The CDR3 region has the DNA TGTGCCAGCAGCGTAGAAGCGGTCTCCTACGAGCAGTACTTC.